This entry lists 23 T cell receptor beta chains sequenced from one sample in a study of cytomegalovirus exposure and HLA in healthy donors. It was with 60 Vbeta and 13 Jbeta primers that the PCR ran. TCRdb keeps only in-frame clones here, not all; method: immunoSEQ multiplex PCR. The sample consists of approximately 89,000 clones, roughly 80% of them appearing once. The sequencing sample was made of PBMCs. These receptors all come from a man aged 25-45 years in good health and CMV-seropositive.

The gene calls are TRBV6-4 and TRBJ1-3, with TRBD1 matching over 8 bases. J lost 7 bases, V lost 6 bases, and 2 bases had no gene match. This CDR3 spans 12 amino acids. Per germline, CDR1 MRHNA and CDR2 SNTAGT. The CDR3 region has the DNA TGTGCCAGCAGCCGACAGGGGAACACCATATATTTT. Protein: CASSRQGNTIYF.

The chain carries TRBV30 and TRBJ2-3; D not resolved. Germline V gene data show CDR1 as GTSNPN and CDR2 as SVGIG (reference sequence). V lost 2 bases and J 6 bases, leaving 18 bases between the germline ends. This CDR3 contains 15 residues. The CDR3 region is CAWSSATRSWDTQYF. Here the CDR3 DNA reads TGTGCCTGGAGTTCGGCTACACGGAGTTGGGATACGCAGTATTTT.

This clone was observed a few times. V gene TRBV5-1 combines with J gene TRBJ1-1; D perhaps matches TRBD1 (5 bases). This CDR3 region has 14 residues. V gave up 4 bases and J gave up 3 bases, with 13 bases separating them. Looked up from germline, CDR1 is SGHRS and CDR2 is YFSETQ. The CDR3: CASSDQGSYTEAFF. The CDR3 DNA sequence: TGCGCCAGCAGCGATCAGGGCTCATACACTGAAGCTTTCTTT.

The chain has TRBV18 and TRBJ1-3, with a possible D match to TRBD1 (5 bases). The CDR3 length is 17 residues. V dropped 3 bases and J dropped 0 bases, with 15 bases sitting between them. Per germline, CDR1 KGHSH and CDR2 LQKENI. CDR3 sequence (DNA): TGTGCCAGCTCACCGCCGGGCAGGGCAAACTCTGGAAACACCATATATTTT. This encodes CASSPPGRANSGNTIYF.

The chain carries TRBV6-1 and TRBJ1-6, with D unresolved. The CDR3 runs 15 residues. The V end lost 1 base, the J end lost 0 bases, and 4 bases lay between the germline ends. Germline V gene lookup returns CDR1 MNHNS and CDR2 SASEGT. CDR3 in amino acids: CASSEGSSYNSPLHF. The CDR3 DNA reads as TGTGCCAGCAGTGAAGGGAGCTCCTATAATTCACCCCTCCACTTT.

The sample holds one count of this clone. This rearrangement joins TRBV11-2 to TRBJ2-7; D remains unclear. The CDR3 contains 14 residues. V was trimmed by 2 bases and J by 2 bases, leaving 10 bases between them. Germline V gene data show CDR1 as SGHAT and CDR2 as FQNNGV. This chain's CDR3 is CASSLSTGTYEQYF. The CDR3 DNA reads TGTGCCAGCAGCTTATCCACCGGTACCTACGAGCAGTACTTC.

DNA for the CDR3: TGCGCCAGCAGCCCGCCGGGACTAGCGGGGGACGGAAATCACAATGAGCAGTTCTTC. Translation: CASSPPGLAGDGNHNEQFF. The J gene is TRBJ2-1, the V gene TRBV5-1, with 14 bases fitting TRBD2. V dropped 4 bases and J dropped 5; count of bases not matched to a gene: 14. The CDR3 is 19 amino acids. Germline-derived CDR1 and CDR2 are SGHRS and YFSETQ.

The chain is built from TRBV7-8 and TRBJ2-7; 11 nucleotides agree with TRBD1. This CDR3 contains 14 residues. Germline loops: CDR1 SGHVS, CDR2 FQNEAQ. V lost 6 bases and J lost 2; bases outside the gene matches: 3. CDR3 bases: TGTGCCAGCAGACCGGGACAGGGGGCCTACGAGCAGTACTTC. It codes for CASRPGQGAYEQYF.

This chain joins TRBV6-5 and TRBJ2-7; tentatively, D is TRBD1 (6 bases). The CDR3 length is 14 residues. Trimming removed 5 bases from V and 0 bases from J, with 11 bases in between. Germline-derived CDR1 and CDR2 are MNHEY and SVGAGI. The CDR3 reads CASSRTESSYEQYF. CDR3 DNA sequence: TGTGCCAGCAGTAGGACAGAGAGCTCCTACGAGCAGTACTTC.

The V call is TRBV7-2, the J call TRBJ2-7; D uncertain. V lost 0 bases to trimming and J lost 6 bases, with 9 bases between them. The CDR3 has 13 residues. Germline-derived CDR1 and CDR2 are SGHTA and FQGNSA. CDR3 amino acids: CASSLATPLEQYF. CDR3 DNA sequence: TGTGCCAGCAGCTTAGCTACACCCCTCGAGCAGTACTTC.

V and J are TRBV11-3 and TRBJ2-6; D ambiguous. Germline V gene lookup returns CDR1 SGHNT and CDR2 YENEEA. The CDR3 consists of 15 residues. Trimming took off 6 bases at V and 0 bases at J, with 9 bases between the two ends. DNA of the CDR3: TGTGCCAGCAGTAAAGAGAGCTCTGGGGCCAACGTCCTGACTTTC. It translates to CASSKESSGANVLTF.

Concerning this clone itself: The junction shows a germline mismatch at one end, possibly a read error. This chain uses TRBV7-9 with TRBJ2-7, with 8 nucleotides matching TRBD1. The CDR3 is 15 amino acids. Germline CDR1 and CDR2: SEHNR and FQNEAQ (reference sequence). The CDR3 sequence: CSSSPPGTGAYEQYF. The CDR3 region has the DNA TGTTCCAGCAGCCCGCCGGGGACAGGAGCCTACGAGCAGTACTTC.

This clone has more than one count but fewer than ten. The rearrangement links TRBV5-1 to TRBJ1-6; TRBD1 is a possible D gene (6 bases). CDR3 length: 15 amino acids. The germline V and J ends were trimmed by 6 bases and 5 bases, with 15 bases remaining between them. Germline CDR1 reads SGHRS; CDR2 reads YFSETQ. This chain's CDR3 is CASNSGEFDNSPLHF. CDR3 sequence (DNA): TGCGCCAGCAATTCAGGGGAGTTTGATAATTCACCCCTCCACTTT.

Concerning this clone itself: The junction shows a germline mismatch at one end, possibly a read error. Other DNA sequences of this sample code for an identical CDR3. The V gene is TRBV6-5, the J gene TRBJ2-3; the match to TRBD1 covers 8 bases. This CDR3 is built from 15 residues. Germline V gene sequence: CDR1 MNHEY, CDR2 SVGAGI. The DNA of the CDR3 is TGTGCCAGCAGTTACCAGGGGGCAAGCACCGATACGCAGTATTTT. This sequence encodes CASSYQGASTDTQYF.

This chain uses TRBV19 with TRBJ1-3; D is ambiguous. The germline gives CDR1 LNHDA, CDR2 SQIVND (reference sequence). The CDR3 is made up of 17 amino acids. Between the trimmed V and J ends, which lost 7 bases and 0 bases, there was a span of 19 bases. Here the CDR3 reads CASTDPGTAGSGNTIYF. The CDR3 DNA follows: TGTGCCAGTACCGACCCCGGAACAGCTGGCTCTGGAAACACCATATATTTT.

The chain has TRBV9 and TRBJ1-1; no clear D gene. This CDR3 spans 13 amino acids. Trimming pared 0 bases from V and 5 bases from J, leaving 8 bases between. Germline V gene lookup returns CDR1 SGDLS and CDR2 YYNGEE. CDR3 DNA: TGTGCCAGCAGCGTAGGGCGGGGAACTGAAGCTTTCTTT. Protein product: CASSVGRGTEAFF.

This clone was counted between two and nine times. V is TRBV6-1 and J is TRBJ2-5; 7 positions match TRBD1. The CDR3 totals 15 residues. The germline V gene encodes CDR1 MNHNS and CDR2 SASEGT. Germline trimming cut 4 bases from V and 1 base from J; bases unmatched to any gene: 6. CDR3 DNA: TGTGCCAGCAGTGCGACCGGGACAGCCCAAGAGACCCAGTACTTC. This encodes CASSATGTAQETQYF.

This clone showed up just a few times. The chain is built from TRBV5-5 and TRBJ2-6, with D maybe TRBD1 (6 bases). Trimming took 4 bases from V and 4 from J, leaving 15 bases between them. The CDR3 has 16 amino acids. In germline, CDR1 is SGHKS, CDR2 YYEKEE (reference sequence). For the CDR3, the DNA is TGTGCCAGCAGCCTGAACGGACAGTACGGGGCCAACGTCCTGACTTTC. Translated, it gives CASSLNGQYGANVLTF. Full variable domain (rest looked up from reference TRBV5-5 and TRBJ2-6): DAGVTQSPTHLIKTRGQQVTLRCSPISGHKSVSWYQQVLGQGPQFIFQYYEKEERGRGNFPDRFSARQFPNYSSELNVNALLLGDSALYLCASSLNGQYGANVLTFGAGSRLTVL.

This chain uses TRBV7-9 with TRBJ2-7; 9 nucleotides match TRBD1. Looked up from germline, CDR1 is SEHNR and CDR2 is FQNEAQ (reference sequence). CDR3 length: 16 amino acids. Trimming took 5 bases from V and 1 from J; bases not matched to a gene: 9. The CDR3 protein is CASSPRPGTGSYEQYF. DNA of the CDR3: TGTGCCAGCAGCCCACGGCCCGGGACAGGGTCCTACGAGCAGTACTTC.

The CDR3 spells CASSFRGGSGANVLTF. In nucleotides, the CDR3 is TGTGCCAGCAGCTTCCGCGGGGGATCTGGGGCCAACGTCCTGACTTTC. The chain links TRBV7-3 to TRBJ2-6; 7 nucleotides match TRBD2. The CDR3 consists of 16 residues. Per germline, CDR1 SGHTA and CDR2 FQGTGA. V dropped 3 bases and J dropped 1; count of bases not matched to a gene: 3.

The chain couples TRBV7-9 to TRBJ2-1; D perhaps matches TRBD1 (5 bases). The germline V gene encodes CDR1 SEHNR and CDR2 FQNEAQ (reference sequence). The V end lost 2 bases, the J end lost 3 bases, and 11 bases lay between the germline ends. The CDR3 has 15 residues. CDR3 nucleotide sequence: TGTGCCAGCAGCTTAAGTGCCCAGGGCTACAATGAGCAGTTCTTC. Encoded protein: CASSLSAQGYNEQFF.

The chain employs TRBV7-8 and TRBJ2-7; D possibly corresponds to TRBD2 (5 bases). This CDR3 region has 15 residues. V shed 1 base and J shed 6 bases, with 16 bases lying between them. Germline V gene sequence: CDR1 SGHVS, CDR2 FQNEAQ. The CDR3 DNA reads as TGTGCCAGCAGCTTAGACGGGGAGCCTGCCCTCGAGCAGTACTTC. This gives the protein CASSLDGEPALEQYF.

This rearrangement joins TRBV6-5 to TRBJ2-3; D is unclear. Germline V gene sequence: CDR1 MNHEY, CDR2 SVGAGI. The CDR3 has 15 residues. The V end lost 2 bases, the J end lost 1 base, and 10 bases lay between the germline ends. In DNA form, the CDR3 reads TGTGCCAGCAGTTACATGGGTCGGGGCACAGATACGCAGTATTTT. Translating gives CASSYMGRGTDTQYF.